This T cell receptor beta chain was recorded in a study of read filtering for tumor transcriptome and immune sequencing. V was shortened by 6 bases and J by 1 base, with 14 bases between the two germline ends. Germline CDR1 MDHEN, CDR2 SYDVKM. This CDR3 comprises 15 residues. From about 400 ng of RNA, a library with molecular barcoded alpha/delta and beta/gamma adaptors was made. Each CDR3 protein gets one entry after TCRdb re-called the reads with MiXCR. The table lists about 40,000 distinct CDR3 sequences, about 12% of them singletons. This clonotype was found many times. Every patient had bone marrow sampled while the disease was active.

This clonotype originated in a donor at least 40 years old with multiple myeloma. The sequenced sample consisted of a population of CD138-negative cells sorted from bone marrow. V usage is TRBV28 and J usage is TRBJ2-3, with a weak D call TRBD1 (6 bases). The CDR3 protein is CASRETGIGTDTQYF. CDR3 coding DNA: TGTGCCAGCAGGGAAACAGGGATCGGCACAGATACGCAGTATTTT.